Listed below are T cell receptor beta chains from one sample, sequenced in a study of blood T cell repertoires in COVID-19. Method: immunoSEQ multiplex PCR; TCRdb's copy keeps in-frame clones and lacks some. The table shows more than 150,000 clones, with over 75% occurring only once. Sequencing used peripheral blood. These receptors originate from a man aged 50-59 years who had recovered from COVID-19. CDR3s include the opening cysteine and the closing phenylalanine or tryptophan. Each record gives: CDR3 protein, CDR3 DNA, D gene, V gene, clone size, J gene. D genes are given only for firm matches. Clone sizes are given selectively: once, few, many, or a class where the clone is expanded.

cdr3_aa: CASTRGTSGPGELFF
cdr3_nt: TGTGCCAGTACCCGGGGGACTAGCGGGCCCGGGGAGCTGTTTTTT
d_call: TRBD2
v_call: TRBV19
clone_size: NA
j_call: TRBJ2-2

cdr3_aa: CAWNPTGGFYEQYF
cdr3_nt: TGTGCCTGGAATCCAACAGGGGGCTTCTACGAGCAGTACTTC
d_call: TRBD1
v_call: TRBV30
clone_size: few
j_call: TRBJ2-7

cdr3_aa: CASRSGTGYNEQFF
cdr3_nt: TGTGCCAGCAGGTCCGGGACAGGGTACAATGAGCAGTTCTTC
d_call: TRBD1
v_call: TRBV25-1
clone_size: NA
j_call: TRBJ2-1

cdr3_aa: CASSLEGEADTQYF
cdr3_nt: TGCGCCAGCAGCTTGGAGGGAGAGGCAGATACGCAGTATTTT
d_call: NA
v_call: TRBV5-1
clone_size: once
j_call: TRBJ2-3

cdr3_aa: CAWSVQGTAGTQYF
cdr3_nt: TGTGCCTGGAGTGTACAAGGGACAGCGGGGACCCAGTACTTC
d_call: NA
v_call: TRBV30
clone_size: NA
j_call: TRBJ2-5

cdr3_aa: CAWSRGGTTNTGELFF
cdr3_nt: TGTGCCTGGAGCAGAGGCGGGACCACGAACACCGGGGAGCTGTTTTTT
d_call: NA
v_call: TRBV30
clone_size: NA
j_call: TRBJ2-2

cdr3_aa: CASSPPGLDRNTEAFF
cdr3_nt: TGTGCCAGCTCACCACCGGGGCTAGACAGGAACACTGAAGCTTTCTTT
d_call: NA
v_call: TRBV18
clone_size: NA
j_call: TRBJ1-1

cdr3_aa: CASSSVDSYGYTF
cdr3_nt: TGTGCCAGCAGTTCCGTGGACAGTTATGGCTACACCTTC
d_call: NA
v_call: TRBV28
clone_size: NA
j_call: TRBJ1-2

cdr3_aa: CAISEGTGSGELFF
cdr3_nt: TGTGCCATCAGTGAGGGGACAGGGTCCGGGGAGCTGTTTTTT
d_call: TRBD1
v_call: TRBV10-3
clone_size: few
j_call: TRBJ2-2

cdr3_aa: CASSPTGTGLGGTEAFF
cdr3_nt: TGTGCCAGCTCACCGACCGGGACAGGTCTCGGAGGAACTGAAGCTTTCTTT
d_call: TRBD1
v_call: TRBV18
clone_size: NA
j_call: TRBJ1-1

cdr3_aa: CATSRDRVQNLNSPLHF
cdr3_nt: TGTGCCACCAGCAGAGATCGAGTACAGAACCTAAATTCACCCCTCCACTTT
d_call: NA
v_call: TRBV15
clone_size: NA
j_call: TRBJ1-6

cdr3_aa: CAISDRGLAGGNEQYF
cdr3_nt: TGTGCCATCAGTGACCGTGGACTAGCGGGAGGTAACGAGCAGTACTTC
d_call: TRBD2
v_call: TRBV10-3
clone_size: once
j_call: TRBJ2-7

cdr3_aa: CASSLVLVPLDYNEQFF
cdr3_nt: TGTGCCAGCAGCTTAGTTTTGGTTCCCCTAGACTACAATGAGCAGTTCTTC
d_call: NA
v_call: TRBV7-9
clone_size: once
j_call: TRBJ2-1

cdr3_aa: CSASPGRGLAGGRPNEQFF
cdr3_nt: TGCAGTGCTAGTCCCGGCCGTGGACTAGCGGGAGGGCGTCCCAATGAGCAGTTCTTC
d_call: TRBD2
v_call: TRBV20-1
clone_size: once
j_call: TRBJ2-1

cdr3_aa: CASKSFNTEAFF
cdr3_nt: TGTGCCAGCAAATCGTTTAACACTGAAGCTTTCTTT
d_call: NA
v_call: TRBV2
clone_size: many
j_call: TRBJ1-1

cdr3_aa: CAISPGQGLDEQFF
cdr3_nt: TGTGCCATCAGCCCCGGACAGGGTTTGGATGAGCAGTTCTTC
d_call: TRBD1
v_call: TRBV10-3
clone_size: NA
j_call: TRBJ2-1

cdr3_aa: CASSLPVSPNTGELFF
cdr3_nt: TGTGCCAGCAGCTTACCCGTTAGCCCGAACACCGGGGAGCTGTTTTTT
d_call: NA
v_call: TRBV7-2
clone_size: NA
j_call: TRBJ2-2

cdr3_aa: CASSEEEPGQLLWGEKLFF
cdr3_nt: TGTGCCAGCAGTGAAGAGGAACCGGGACAGCTTCTCTGGGGGGAAAAACTGTTTTTT
d_call: TRBD1
v_call: TRBV6-1
clone_size: NA
j_call: TRBJ1-4

cdr3_aa: CASTIGTGVPEQYF
cdr3_nt: TGTGCCAGCACTATCGGGACAGGGGTCCCCGAGCAGTACTTC
d_call: TRBD1
v_call: TRBV28
clone_size: NA
j_call: TRBJ2-7

cdr3_aa: CASSSPGGRRDTIYF
cdr3_nt: TGTGCCAGCAGTTCGCCGGGGGGTAGGAGAGACACCATATATTTT
d_call: NA
v_call: TRBV28
clone_size: NA
j_call: TRBJ1-3

cdr3_aa: CASRKTSGAGKQFF
cdr3_nt: TGTGCCAGCAGGAAAACTAGCGGCGCAGGAAAGCAGTTCTTC
d_call: TRBD2
v_call: TRBV11-3
clone_size: NA
j_call: TRBJ2-1

cdr3_aa: CASASASWFYNEQFF
cdr3_nt: TGTGCCAGCGCGAGCGCCTCCTGGTTCTACAATGAGCAGTTCTTC
d_call: NA
v_call: TRBV28
clone_size: NA
j_call: TRBJ2-1

cdr3_aa: CASSAVTTNEKLFF
cdr3_nt: TGTGCCAGTAGTGCAGTTACAACTAATGAAAAACTGTTTTTT
d_call: NA
v_call: TRBV19
clone_size: NA
j_call: TRBJ1-4

cdr3_aa: CASSLATGTYDYGYTF
cdr3_nt: TGCGCCAGCAGCTTGGCGACAGGGACATACGACTATGGCTACACCTTC
d_call: TRBD1
v_call: TRBV5-1
clone_size: NA
j_call: TRBJ1-2

cdr3_aa: CASSNGLAEIYNEQFF
cdr3_nt: TGTGCCAGCAGTAATGGACTAGCGGAGATCTACAATGAGCAGTTCTTC
d_call: TRBD2
v_call: TRBV2
clone_size: NA
j_call: TRBJ2-1

cdr3_aa: CASSVDRVNEQFF
cdr3_nt: TGTGCCAGCAGCGTAGACAGGGTAAATGAGCAGTTCTTC
d_call: NA
v_call: TRBV9
clone_size: once
j_call: TRBJ2-1

cdr3_aa: CASSLTGTLSYGYTF
cdr3_nt: TGTGCCAGCAGTTTGACCGGGACTCTATCTTATGGCTACACCTTC
d_call: NA
v_call: TRBV28
clone_size: NA
j_call: TRBJ1-2

cdr3_aa: CASLPRGRVKQPQHF
cdr3_nt: TGTGCCAGCCTACCCCGGGGGAGGGTGAAACAGCCCCAGCATTTT
d_call: NA
v_call: TRBV21-1
clone_size: NA
j_call: TRBJ1-5

cdr3_aa: CAISGGIAGVEETQYF
cdr3_nt: TGTGCCATCAGTGGCGGAATAGCGGGAGTCGAAGAGACCCAGTACTTC
d_call: TRBD2
v_call: TRBV10-3
clone_size: few
j_call: TRBJ2-5

cdr3_aa: CASSQRPDTQYF
cdr3_nt: TGTGCCAGTAGTCAGCGTCCGGATACGCAGTATTTT
d_call: NA
v_call: TRBV19
clone_size: NA
j_call: TRBJ2-3

cdr3_aa: CASSLYGAEQYF
cdr3_nt: TGTGCCAGCAGTTTATATGGGGCCGAGCAGTACTTC
d_call: NA
v_call: TRBV12-3/TRBV12-4
clone_size: once
j_call: TRBJ2-7

cdr3_aa: CSASFVRGTSGNEQFF
cdr3_nt: TGCAGTGCTAGTTTTGTACGTGGGACTAGCGGGAATGAGCAGTTCTTC
d_call: TRBD2
v_call: TRBV20-1
clone_size: NA
j_call: TRBJ2-1

cdr3_aa: CASRAGGADTQYF
cdr3_nt: TGTGCCAGCCGAGCGGGGGGGGCAGATACGCAGTATTTT
d_call: TRBD2
v_call: TRBV6-5
clone_size: few
j_call: TRBJ2-3

cdr3_aa: CATSNVLAGEQFF
cdr3_nt: TGTGCCACCAGTAACGTCCTAGCGGGAGAACAGTTCTTC
d_call: TRBD2
v_call: TRBV24-1
clone_size: NA
j_call: TRBJ2-1

cdr3_aa: CASRRGQGTNTGELFF
cdr3_nt: TGCGCCAGCAGGCGTGGACAGGGGACGAACACCGGGGAGCTGTTTTTT
d_call: TRBD1
v_call: TRBV5-1
clone_size: NA
j_call: TRBJ2-2

cdr3_aa: CAWRTGVVSNEQFF
cdr3_nt: TGTGCCTGGAGGACAGGGGTCGTATCAAATGAGCAGTTCTTC
d_call: TRBD1
v_call: TRBV30
clone_size: NA
j_call: TRBJ2-1

cdr3_aa: CASSEEGGRWAKTQYF
cdr3_nt: TGTGCCAGCAGTGAAGAAGGTGGAAGATGGGCGAAGACCCAGTACTTC
d_call: NA
v_call: TRBV2
clone_size: once
j_call: TRBJ2-5

cdr3_aa: CASCLRGLGNSPLHF
cdr3_nt: TGTGCCAGCTGTCTAAGGGGGCTGGGTAATTCACCCCTCCACTTT
d_call: TRBD1
v_call: TRBV6-6
clone_size: NA
j_call: TRBJ1-6

cdr3_aa: CATSRRLAGDNEQFF
cdr3_nt: TGTGCCACCAGCAGGCGACTAGCGGGAGACAATGAGCAGTTCTTC
d_call: TRBD2
v_call: TRBV15
clone_size: NA
j_call: TRBJ2-1

cdr3_aa: CATETADEQYF
cdr3_nt: TGTGCCACCGAGACTGCGGACGAGCAGTACTTC
d_call: NA
v_call: TRBV28
clone_size: once
j_call: TRBJ2-7

cdr3_aa: CASSSNSNQPQHF
cdr3_nt: TGTGCCAGCAGTTCAAATAGCAATCAGCCCCAGCATTTT
d_call: NA
v_call: TRBV12-3/TRBV12-4
clone_size: NA
j_call: TRBJ1-5

cdr3_aa: CASSLLAGQETQYF
cdr3_nt: TGTGCCAGCAGCTTACTAGCGGGCCAAGAGACCCAGTACTTC
d_call: TRBD2
v_call: TRBV3-1/TRBV3-2
clone_size: NA
j_call: TRBJ2-5

cdr3_aa: CASSLYSGGYTF
cdr3_nt: TGTGCCAGCAGCTTATATTCAGGAGGCTACACCTTC
d_call: NA
v_call: TRBV7-2
clone_size: NA
j_call: TRBJ1-2

cdr3_aa: CASSLPFGRGGLVPDTQYF
cdr3_nt: TGCGCCAGCAGCTTGCCCTTTGGAAGAGGCGGACTGGTCCCAGATACGCAGTATTTT
d_call: NA
v_call: TRBV5-1
clone_size: few
j_call: TRBJ2-3

cdr3_aa: CASSYGASEDTQYF
cdr3_nt: TGTGCCAGCAGTTACGGCGCGAGCGAAGATACGCAGTATTTT
d_call: NA
v_call: TRBV6-5
clone_size: NA
j_call: TRBJ2-3

cdr3_aa: CAINPGTGGLGYTF
cdr3_nt: TGTGCCATCAACCCCGGGACAGGGGGCCTTGGCTACACCTTC
d_call: TRBD1
v_call: TRBV2
clone_size: NA
j_call: TRBJ1-2

cdr3_aa: CASSPGQGRIFTEAFF
cdr3_nt: TGTGCCAGCAGTCCCGGACAGGGCAGGATTTTCACTGAAGCTTTCTTT
d_call: TRBD1
v_call: TRBV25-1
clone_size: NA
j_call: TRBJ1-1

cdr3_aa: CASSPRLEGGYGYTF
cdr3_nt: TGTGCCAGCAGCCCCCGGTTAGAGGGTGGCTATGGCTACACCTTC
d_call: NA
v_call: TRBV3-1/TRBV3-2
clone_size: many
j_call: TRBJ1-2

cdr3_aa: CASSSVLGVRTDTQYF
cdr3_nt: TGCGCCAGCAGCTCGGTCTTAGGGGTGCGCACAGATACGCAGTATTTT
d_call: NA
v_call: TRBV5-1
clone_size: NA
j_call: TRBJ2-3

cdr3_aa: CAWRDFGGNHYGYTF
cdr3_nt: TGTGCCTGGCGAGACTTTGGGGGGAACCACTATGGCTACACCTTC
d_call: NA
v_call: TRBV30
clone_size: NA
j_call: TRBJ1-2

cdr3_aa: CASSYSQFQGYTF
cdr3_nt: TGTGCCAGCAGTTACTCCCAGTTTCAGGGCTACACCTTC
d_call: NA
v_call: TRBV6-5
clone_size: NA
j_call: TRBJ1-2

cdr3_aa: CASSNGIAKNIQYF
cdr3_nt: TGTGCCAGCAGCAATGGCATAGCCAAAAACATTCAGTACTTC
d_call: NA
v_call: TRBV11-2
clone_size: NA
j_call: TRBJ2-4